The 20 T cell receptor beta chains in this list originate from one sample, sequenced in a study of molecular identifiers for immune sequencing clone quantification. In TCRdb, the PCR reads were re-called with MiXCR into one record per CDR3 protein. The table records hundreds of thousands of distinct CDR3 sequences, just under 20% of them present only once. The sequenced material came from naive CD8+ T cells from blood, with Jurkat cell RNA spiked in. Sample subset: FACS-sorted CD8+CD4-CCR7+CD45RA+ naive T cells. These receptors were taken from a human donor in good health. Some libraries in this study had Jurkat cell RNA spiked in.

Notes on this clonotype: With a much larger clone just one base away, this may be a read error. The CDR3 DNA sequence: TGTGCCACCAGTCCTGAAGACAGTTCCTTCTCCTACAATGAGCAGTTCTTC. It translates to CATSPEDSSFSYNEQFF. This rearrangement joins TRBV24-1 to TRBJ2-1; possible D gene TRBD1, 5 bases. Trimming pared 6 bases from V and 0 bases from J, leaving 17 bases between. In germline, CDR1 is KGHDR, CDR2 SFDVKD. The CDR3 runs 17 residues.

As for this clonotype: Being one base from a much bigger clone, this may be a read error. The CDR3: CASTDEGGFSDTQYF. CDR3 sequence (DNA): TGTGCCAGCACCGACGAAGGGGGCTTTTCAGATACGCAGTATTTT. This chain joins TRBV9 and TRBJ2-3; 7 bases are a match to TRBD1. The CDR3 is 15 amino acids. Germline V gene data show CDR1 as SGDLS and CDR2 as YYNGEE. The V gene end was trimmed by 6 bases and the J gene end by 4 bases; junction bases not matched to a gene: 11.

This clonotype was seen many times. The CDR3 loop reads CASSSGPGDHGYTF. In DNA form, the CDR3 reads TGTGCCAGCAGCTCGGGACCAGGGGACCATGGCTACACCTTC. The chain has TRBV7-6 and TRBJ1-2, with D possibly matching TRBD1 (6 bases). Germline CDR1 SGHVS, CDR2 FNYEAQ. The CDR3 covers 14 residues. V lost 4 bases and J lost 6, with 15 bases in between.

Concerning this clonotype: Being one base from a much bigger clone, this may be a read error. The DNA of the CDR3 is TGCGCCAGCAGTAACACAGGGGTCTACAAGCAGTACTTC. Encoded protein: CASSNTGVYKQYF. The V gene is TRBV5-1, the J gene TRBJ2-7; 7 bases agree with TRBD1. Germline V gene sequence: CDR1 SGHRS, CDR2 YFSETQ. This CDR3 spans 13 amino acids.

Points on this clonotype: This sequence may be a read error, since a much larger clone differs from it by one base. The chain is built from TRBV14 and TRBJ2-3; maybe TRBD1 (5 bases). The CDR3 sequence is 16 residues long. Germline CDR1 and CDR2: SGHDN and FVKESK. Trimming took 0 bases from V and 5 from J, leaving 15 bases between them. DNA for the CDR3: TGTGCCAGCAGCCAAGACAGGGCTCCTCTCATAGATACGCAGTATTTT. Translation gives CASSQDRAPLIDTQYF.

This chain links TRBV6-6 with TRBJ2-1; D is ambiguous. V gave up 6 bases and J gave up 8 bases, with 17 bases separating them. Germline V gene sequence: CDR1 MNHNY, CDR2 SVGAGI (reference sequence). The CDR3 contains 14 residues. CDR3 sequence (DNA): TGTGCCAGCAGCCCTCCGGACGTCCGGCATGAGCAGTTCTTC. This encodes CASSPPDVRHEQFF.

Regarding this clonotype: A much larger clone differs from this one at a single base, so this may be a read error. J is TRBJ2-2 and V is TRBV13; maybe TRBD1 (6 bases). Germline loops: CDR1 PRHDT, CDR2 FYEKMQ (reference sequence). Deletions cut 7 bases from V and 6 bases from J, with 18 bases between. CDR3 length: 15 amino acids. The CDR3 DNA follows: TGTGCCAGCATTACGTCGCTAGCAGGGGCCGGGGAGCTGTTTTTT. This gives the protein CASITSLAGAGELFF.

This clonotype was seen many times. This sequence joins TRBV6-5 and TRBJ1-1, with no clear D. V shed 3 bases and J shed 0 bases, with 8 bases lying between them. The CDR3 loop spans 14 amino acids. Germline lookup yields CDR1 MNHEY and CDR2 SVGAGI. CDR3 loop: CASSYGNLNTEAFF. The CDR3 DNA is TGTGCCAGCAGTTATGGGAACTTGAACACTGAAGCTTTCTTT.

Details on this clonotype: One base away lies a much larger clone, so this may be a sequencing read error. The rearrangement links TRBV28 to TRBJ2-7; 7 bases map to TRBD2. From germline, CDR1 is MDHEN and CDR2 SYDVKM. This CDR3 comprises 15 residues. The CDR3 DNA sequence: TGTGCCAGCAACCCAGCGGGCGGGAGTCCTTACGAGCGGTACTTC. Translation gives CASNPAGGSPYERYF.

This clonotype was observed a single time. Given a much more abundant clone one base away, this may be a read error. The chain combines TRBV14 with TRBJ2-1; D is perhaps TRBD1 or TRBD2 (5 bases each). Germline-derived CDR1 and CDR2 are SGHDN and FVKESK. The CDR3 is 18 residues long. The CDR3 sequence: CASSQERGRDGRYNEQLF. The CDR3 nucleotides are TGTGCCAGCAGCCAAGAACGAGGTCGGGACGGAAGGTACAATGAGCAGTTATTC.

The chain recombines TRBV30 with TRBJ2-7; D possibly uses TRBD1 or TRBD2 (5 bases each). The CDR3 is 14 residues long. CDR1 GTSNPN and CDR2 SVGIG come from the germline V gene (reference sequence). The ends were cut back, 0 bases at V and 0 bases at J, with 9 bases in the middle. This chain's CDR3 is CAWSVGAGSYEQYF. CDR3 DNA: TGTGCCTGGAGTGTAGGGGCGGGCTCCTACGAGCAGTACTTC.

This clonotype was seen only a few times. The V call is TRBV12-3 or TRBV12-4, the J call TRBJ2-1; D possibly corresponds to TRBD1 (7 bases). CDR3 length: 14 amino acids. V was pared by 6 bases and J by 4 bases, with 13 bases between. The CDR3 region has the DNA TGTGCCAGCAGCCGGGACAGCGGGTACAATGAGCAGTTCTTC. Encoded protein: CASSRDSGYNEQFF.

This clonotype has ten or more counts. V and J are TRBV4-3 and TRBJ2-3; 8 bases fit TRBD2. Germline V gene data show CDR1 as LGHNA and CDR2 as YSLEER. With V trimmed by 0 bases and J by 5 bases, 4 bases remained unmatched. The CDR3 spans 15 residues. The CDR3: CASSQDSGIIDTQYF. The CDR3 DNA reads TGCGCCAGCAGCCAAGATAGCGGGATCATAGATACGCAGTATTTT.

This clonotype came up a few times. J is TRBJ2-1 and V is TRBV6-5; D is perhaps TRBD1 (6 bases). CDR1 and CDR2 (germline): MNHEY, SVGAGI. The CDR3 runs to 12 residues. Between the trimmed V and J ends, which lost 3 bases and 9 bases, there was a span of 9 bases. The DNA for the CDR3 is TGTGCCAGCAGTTATAACAGGGTTGAGCAGTTCTTC. It is translated as CASSYNRVEQFF.

The table lists this clonotype with many counts. V gene TRBV4-3 combines with J gene TRBJ1-3; D might be TRBD1 (5 bases). The CDR3 consists of 14 residues. Looked up from germline, CDR1 is LGHNA and CDR2 is YSLEER. Trimming removed 0 bases from V and 8 bases from J, with 11 bases in between. CDR3 DNA: TGCGCCAGCAGCCAAGACAGGGTAGGGGACACCATATATTTT. Translating it yields CASSQDRVGDTIYF.

A word on this clonotype: This may arise from a read error, as a much more abundant clone is one base away. The CDR3 does not close with the conserved phenylalanine or tryptophan, likely indicating a read error. The chain combines TRBV5-6 with TRBJ1-5; 9 nucleotides line up with TRBD1. J was trimmed by 5 bases and V by 4 bases; bases with no gene match: 7. The germline V gene encodes CDR1 SGHDT and CDR2 YYEEEE. The CDR3 extends over 15 amino acids. CDR3 sequence reads: CASSPGTGHDQPQHL. The CDR3 region has the DNA TGTGCCAGCAGCCCTGGGACAGGGCACGATCAGCCCCAGCATCTT.

This chain uses TRBV7-9 with TRBJ1-2, with D perhaps matching TRBD1 (5 bases). The V end was cut by 5 bases, the J end by 5 bases, with 15 bases between. Germline CDR1 and CDR2: SEHNR and FQNEAQ (reference sequence). This CDR3 has 14 residues. CDR3 bases: TGTGCCAGCAGCCCATCGGCAGGGAATTATGGCTACACCTTC. Amino acids: CASSPSAGNYGYTF. The whole variable domain, remainder taken from reference TRBV7-9 and TRBJ1-2, is DTGVSQNPRHKITKRGQNVTFRCDPISEHNRLYWYRQTLGQGPEFLTYFQNEAQLEKSRLLSDRFSAERPKGSFSTLEIQRTEQGDSAMYLCASSPSAGNYGYTFGSGTRLTVV.

In its sample, this clonotype was seen many times. The chain is built from TRBV27 and TRBJ2-6; D possibly matches TRBD1 or TRBD2 (5 bases each). Trimming removed 3 bases from V and 0 bases from J, with 12 bases in between. Looked up from germline, CDR1 is MNHEY and CDR2 is SMNVEV (reference sequence). This CDR3 spans 17 amino acids. DNA of the CDR3: TGTGCCAGCAGTTTTCTGGGACGTAGCTCTGGGGCCAACGTCCTGACTTTC. Protein: CASSFLGRSSGANVLTF. Variable domain in full (rest from reference TRBV27 and TRBJ2-6): EAQVTQNPRYLITVTGKKLTVTCSQNMNHEYMSWYRQDPGLGLRQIYYSMNVEVTDKGDVPEGYKVSRKEKRNFPLILESPSPNQTSLYFCASSFLGRSSGANVLTFGAGSRLTVL.

This clonotype was seen at least ten times. The chain recombines TRBV5-4 with TRBJ2-2; TRBD2 is a possible D gene (6 bases). Looked up from germline, CDR1 is SGHNT and CDR2 is YYREEE (reference sequence). The CDR3 extends over 13 amino acids. The germline V and J ends were trimmed by 4 bases and 6 bases, with 10 bases remaining between them. DNA of the CDR3: TGTGCCAGCAGCCACGGGGGATCCGGGGAGCTGTTTTTT. It yields the protein CASSHGGSGELFF.

This clonotype was seen repeatedly, ten times or more. V gene TRBV4-1 combines with J gene TRBJ2-3, with TRBD2 matching 7 bases. V shed 0 bases, J shed 5 bases, and the junction held 11 bases outside the gene matches. CDR3 length equals 17 residues. Germline V gene lookup returns CDR1 MGHRA and CDR2 YSYEKL. CDR3: CASSQDGRASGRDTQYF. The CDR3 DNA follows: TGCGCCAGCAGCCAAGACGGAAGGGCTAGCGGTAGAGATACGCAGTATTTT.